This is a list of T cell receptor beta chains from one sample in a study of shared clonotypes between healthy human individuals. Only in-frame clones appear in the TCRdb table, and some are missing; sequencing was by immunoSEQ multiplex PCR. In the table there are millions of clones, 85% to 95% of which are singletons. Sample: naive CD4+ T cells sorted from blood. Every receptor here comes from a man between 18 and 35 years old in good health. Each CDR3 is given with its conserved first and last residue. Each record gives: clone size, V gene, D gene, J gene, CDR3 DNA, CDR3 protein. The D gene is left open where the match is weak. The size field is filled for only some rows; it gives once, few, many or a size class.

NA,TRBV28,TRBD2,TRBJ2-5,TGTGCCAGCAGGTCGGGGGGGCAGGAAGAGACCCAGTACTTC,CASRSGGQEETQYF
NA,TRBV5-1,TRBD1,TRBJ2-7,TGCGCCAGCAGCCAGCAGGGACAGGGAGGATACGAGCAGTACTTC,CASSQQGQGGYEQYF
NA,TRBV19,TRBD1,TRBJ1-2,TGTGCCAGTAGTATAGTATCTAAGTTCGGACAGGACCCTGGCTATGGCTACACCTTC,CASSIVSKFGQDPGYGYTF
NA,TRBV29-1,NA,TRBJ1-5,TGCAGCGTTGGGGACTTCAATCAGCCCCAGCATTTT,CSVGDFNQPQHF
NA,TRBV14,TRBD2,TRBJ2-5,TGTGCCAGCAGCCAAGACCGGACTAGGGGAGAGACCCAGTACTTC,CASSQDRTRGETQYF
once,TRBV7-9,TRBD1,TRBJ1-2,TGTGCCAGCAGTCGGGACAGGCTTTATGGCTACACCTTC,CASSRDRLYGYTF
NA,TRBV7-9,TRBD1,TRBJ2-2,TGTGCCAGCAGCTACAGGGGGCTGCTTACTACGGGCACCGGGGAGCTGTTTTTT,CASSYRGLLTTGTGELFF
NA,TRBV4-3,NA,TRBJ1-1,TGCGCCAGCAGCCAGTCTGGACAGAAGAACACTGAAGCTTTCTTT,CASSQSGQKNTEAFF
NA,TRBV11-2,NA,TRBJ2-5,TGTGCCAGCAGCTTAGGGGACCTTGAGACCCAGTACTTC,CASSLGDLETQYF
NA,TRBV30,NA,TRBJ2-7,TGTGCCTGGAGTGTTCGGGTCTTAAATTACGAGCAGTACTTC,CAWSVRVLNYEQYF
once,TRBV28,NA,TRBJ2-5,TGTGCCAGCACCAACCGGGACACAATTCTGCGCCAGTACTTC,CASTNRDTILRQYF
NA,TRBV19,NA,TRBJ2-2,TGTGCCAGTAGTATTGCCGGCGGGGAGCTGTCTTTT,CASSIAGGELSF
NA,TRBV9,NA,TRBJ2-2,TGTGCCAGCAGCGTAATCCCGGGGTTCAACACCGGGGAGCTGTTTTTT,CASSVIPGFNTGELFF
NA,TRBV10-3,TRBD1,TRBJ1-2,TGTGCCATCAGTTCCGGGACAGGGGAACCTAACTATGGCTACACCTTC,CAISSGTGEPNYGYTF
NA,TRBV6-1,NA,TRBJ2-7,TGTGCCAGCAGCCTCGCGGGACGGTCAACCTACGAGCAGTACTTC,CASSLAGRSTYEQYF
NA,TRBV4-1,TRBD2,TRBJ2-2,TGCGCCAGCAGCCAAGCAGGGGGACTAGCGGGGGCTGGAGGCACCGGGGAGCTGTTTTTT,CASSQAGGLAGAGGTGELFF
NA,TRBV5-1,NA,TRBJ2-7,TGCGCCAGCAGCTTGGACAGGGCGGAGCAGTACTTC,CASSLDRAEQYF
once,TRBV2,NA,TRBJ2-5,TGTGCCAGCAGTGCTACCGCTAGCGTTCGCGGGACCCAGTACTTC,CASSATASVRGTQYF
once,TRBV2,TRBD2,TRBJ2-3,TGTGCCAGCAGTGGGGAGGGAGGAACAGATACGCAGTATTTT,CASSGEGGTDTQYF
NA,TRBV5-8,NA,TRBJ2-5,TGTGCCAGCAGCACGACACAGGGTCAGGTGACCCAGTACTTC,CASSTTQGQVTQYF
once,TRBV4-1,NA,TRBJ2-5,TGCGCCAGCAGCCAAGTACCGAAAGAGACCCAGTACTTC,CASSQVPKETQYF
NA,TRBV6-6,TRBD1,TRBJ1-2,TGTGCCAGCAGTGCTACAGGGGGCCCCTATGGCTACACCTTC,CASSATGGPYGYTF
NA,TRBV21-1,NA,TRBJ2-1,TGTGCCAGCAGCAAAGGGCGGTTTCCTAGCGGGAGATATGAGCAGTTCTTC,CASSKGRFPSGRYEQFF
NA,TRBV9,NA,TRBJ1-4,TGTGCCAGCAGCGTAGCCCCTTATCACAGGACACTTAATGAAAAACTGTTTTTT,CASSVAPYHRTLNEKLFF
NA,TRBV5-1,TRBD2,TRBJ2-5,TGCGCCAGCAGCCCCGGGACTAGTTTCGTCCAGTACTTC,CASSPGTSFVQYF
once,TRBV28,NA,TRBJ1-1,TGTGCCAGCAGTTTAGCCGGGGTTGGAGGGAACACTGAAGCTTTCTTT,CASSLAGVGGNTEAFF
NA,TRBV10-3,NA,TRBJ2-2,TGTGCCACTCGGACAGCATTATCCGGGGAGCTGTTTTTT,CATRTALSGELFF
NA,TRBV13,NA,TRBJ1-3,TGTGCCAGCAGCCCGAGGGGGAAAACTGGAAACACCATATATTTT,CASSPRGKTGNTIYF